This entry features one TCR beta chain sequence. This clonotype turned up a few times. Its antigen is currently not known. Base quality data are lacking; no much larger clone is found one base away. The data originate from a study of blood T cells in healthy people across ages (dated by TCRdb to about 2015). Turning to the overall study: In model experiments, roughly one uniquely barcoded TCR beta cDNA molecule per two T cells was captured by template switching. For two donors (one aged 18 to 30 and one aged 80 or older), the study analyzed two additional independent replicas of 1 million unique cDNA reads from the same blood draw. Donors of different ages were randomly distributed across sequencing lanes to avoid experimental bias. The study measured age-related changes in TCR beta repertoire diversity using deep sequencing normalized with unique cDNA molecular identifiers. Four age groups were formed from the donors: young (average roughly 15 years), middle-aged (just under 40), aged (62) and long-lived (approximately 78).

Library prep was done by 5' RACE. Reads for this sample came from an Illumina HiSeq 2500. A second 7 to 11 cycle PCR used a sample-barcoded 5' primer and a J-beta primer mix. A template-switch 5' adaptor carrying 12 random nucleotides introduced a unique molecular identifier onto each TCR beta cDNA molecule. Each sample yielded at least 2.5 million CDR3-containing paired-end reads. The Mint cDNA synthesis kit, primed by a TRBC-specific oligonucleotide, was used to synthesize first-strand cDNA from all RNA. All cDNA was treated with uracil-DNA glycosylase and then went through a first 18-cycle PCR with the universal primers M1SS and BC2_uni_R. The study's processing was this. Normalization of each sample was performed by random selection of 1 million high-quality reads, each carrying a distinct molecular identifier. Instead of being binned into consensus sequences, reads that shared molecular identifiers were thrown out. MiTCR, with a Q25 quality threshold and the strictest error-elimination algorithm, was used for CDR3 identification, clonotype clustering and error correction. A nonparametric unseen species model with Euler transformation was used to estimate a lower bound on total TCR beta diversity. TCRdb passed the public sequencing reads through fastp at Q25 and MiXCR, retaining productive beta sequences. One record per CDR3 amino acid sequence lists the most common genes and DNA. These V and J calls rely on TCRdb rather than the paper's analysis. The sample table contains hundreds of thousands of distinct CDR3 sequences; only one count was recorded for under 65% of them. About 13% of the sample is taken by the ten largest.

The germline V gene encodes CDR1 KGHSH and CDR2 LQKENI. From the cysteine through the phenylalanine, the CDR3 covers 14 amino acids. Only the CDR3 portion is preserved as DNA: 42 bases, with reading frame beginning at the first base. V is pared back by 0 bases and J by 2 bases, with 7 bases lying between the germline termini. Donors were 39 systemically healthy Caucasian individuals from Russia aged roughly 6 to 95 years. Each donor gave ten milliliters of peripheral blood, drawn into EDTA-treated Vacutainer tubes. Ficoll-Paque density-gradient centrifugation was used to isolate PBMCs, with at least 6.5 million per sample. Trizol reagent was used to extract total RNA from PBMCs, with at least 5.5 micrograms per sample. The percentages of naive CD45RAhigh/CD27high T cells were determined by flow cytometry on a PBMC aliquot from every donor. The investigation overall reported the following: Compared with the aged group, more naive CD4+ T cells, fewer expanded clones and increased TCR diversity were shown by the long-lived group, suggesting age selection. Total diversity estimates from one million sequenced T cells were considered lower bounds and underestimates. The percentage of naive T cells measured by flow cytometry correlated strongly with observed TCR beta diversity. Because donor CMV infection status was unknown, age-related changes in expanded clonotypes were potentially confounded. Since profiling was done on bulk unsorted PBMCs, naive and antigen-experienced compartments could not be conclusively compared. Observed TCR beta diversity per million T cells fell roughly linearly with age, and a significant reduction was already apparent by age around 40.

The sequencing sample was made of blood. This chain is built from TRBV18 and TRBJ2-5, with TRBD2 as a weak D call on 6 bases. The TCR was taken from a woman older than 75 in good health. At the DNA level, the sequence is TGTGCCAGCTCACCACCGGCGGGGCAAGAGACCCAGTACTTC. It translates to CASSPPAGQETQYF.